This passage covers 22 T cell receptor beta chains from one sample sequenced in a study of shared clonotypes between healthy human individuals. This table comes from immunoSEQ multiplex PCR, and its TCRdb copy is limited to in-frame clones, with some not included. The data show some 89,000 clones, roughly two thirds seen once. The sequenced material came from memory CD8+ T cells sorted from blood. As to subset: CD45RO+ cells pooled with CCR7-negative TemRA cells. These receptors originate from a man aged 30-40 years in good health.

This sequence joins TRBV6-5 and TRBJ2-5, with D possibly TRBD2 on 6 matching bases. Germline assignment: CDR1 MNHEY and CDR2 SVGAGI. This CDR3 has 13 residues. Trimming stripped 2 bases from V and 5 bases from J, with 9 bases between. CDR3 protein: CASSYGGIETQYF. CDR3 DNA sequence: TGTGCCAGCAGTTACGGCGGGATTGAGACCCAGTACTTC.

A note on this clone: This same CDR3 is encoded by further DNA sequences in the sample. The gene calls are TRBV28 and TRBJ1-2, with D unclear. This CDR3 has 11 residues. Trimming pared 4 bases from V and 3 bases from J, leaving 3 bases between. The germline CDR1 and CDR2 sequences are MDHEN and SYDVKM. CDR3 sequence (DNA): TGTGCCAGCAGTTCGGACTATGGCTACACCTTC. Protein: CASSSDYGYTF.

The gene calls are TRBV5-4 and TRBJ2-7; D is undetermined. V shed 1 base and J shed 0 bases, with 11 bases lying between them. Germline V lookup: CDR1 SGHNT, CDR2 YYREEE (reference sequence). This CDR3 has 15 residues. CDR3 loop: CASSLSYVYSYEQYF. In nucleotides, the CDR3 is TGTGCCAGCAGCTTGAGCTACGTATACTCCTACGAGCAGTACTTC.

The J gene is TRBJ1-3, the V gene TRBV6-1, with 8 bases fitting TRBD1. The CDR3 runs to 17 residues. The V gene end was trimmed by 1 base and the J gene end by 3 bases; junction bases not matched to a gene: 8. Germline CDR1 MNHNS, CDR2 SASEGT. This CDR3 is CASSEDRRGPFGNTIYF. The CDR3 coding sequence is TGTGCCAGCAGTGAAGACCGCAGGGGGCCATTTGGAAACACCATATATTTT.

The chain uses TRBV4-3 and TRBJ2-3, with D unresolved. The CDR3 has 15 residues. Germline V gives CDR1 LGHNA, CDR2 YSLEER. V shed 0 bases and J shed 1 base, with 8 bases lying between them. In nucleotides, the CDR3 is TGCGCCAGCAGCCAAGATAAGTCTGGCACAGATACGCAGTATTTT. Protein sequence: CASSQDKSGTDTQYF.

The V gene is TRBV6-6, the J gene TRBJ2-2; D is perhaps TRBD2 (6 bases). This CDR3 spans 16 amino acids. Trimming cost V 5 bases and J 0 bases, with 13 bases left between them. CDR1 and CDR2 from the germline V gene are MNHNY and SVGAGI (reference sequence). CDR3: CASSRREPPNTGELFF. CDR3 nucleotides: TGTGCCAGCAGTAGGAGGGAGCCCCCGAACACCGGGGAGCTGTTTTTT.

The sample holds a few counts of this clone. The chain is built from TRBV9 and TRBJ1-4, with 8 bases matching TRBD1. Germline assignment: CDR1 SGDLS and CDR2 YYNGEE. The length of the CDR3 is 19 residues. With V trimmed by 4 bases and J by 7 bases, 21 bases remained unmatched. The CDR3: CASSPENGDRRYRSEKLFF. The DNA of the CDR3 is TGTGCCAGCAGCCCCGAAAATGGGGACAGGCGGTATCGAAGTGAAAAACTGTTTTTT. Supplemented by reference TRBV9 and TRBJ1-4, the full variable domain reads DSGVTQTPKHLITATGQRVTLRCSPRSGDLSVYWYQQSLDQGLQFLIQYYNGEERAKGNILERFSAQQFPDLHSELNLSSLELGDSALYFCASSPENGDRRYRSEKLFFGSGTQLSVL.

V usage is TRBV6-5 and J usage is TRBJ2-3, with no clear D. Trimming took off 3 bases at V and 5 bases at J, with 9 bases between the two ends. The germline V gene has CDR1 MNHEY and CDR2 SVGAGI. The CDR3 extends over 13 amino acids. CDR3 residues: CASSYLSGDTQYF. CDR3 nucleotides: TGTGCCAGCAGTTATCTTTCGGGAGATACGCAGTATTTT.

The chain couples TRBV18 to TRBJ1-2; D is perhaps TRBD1 (5 bases). CDR3 length equals 15 residues. Germline lookup yields CDR1 KGHSH and CDR2 LQKENI. The germline V and J ends were trimmed by 1 base and 7 bases, with 16 bases remaining between them. This CDR3 reads CASSPRGTEKSGYTF. CDR3 coding DNA: TGTGCCAGCTCACCACGGGGGACGGAGAAGAGTGGCTACACCTTC.

This clone was seen a handful of times. This sequence joins TRBV28 and TRBJ1-5; D may be TRBD1 (5 bases). The V and J ends lost 8 bases and 6 bases respectively, with 17 bases between them. The CDR3 consists of 14 residues. Germline CDR1 and CDR2: MDHEN and SYDVKM. CDR3: CASYGTRRLQPQHF. The CDR3 DNA follows: TGTGCCAGCTACGGGACGCGTCGACTTCAGCCCCAGCATTTT.

CDR3 amino acids: CASSARSGAGANVLTF. The DNA of the CDR3 is TGTGCCAGCAGCGCGAGGTCGGGGGCTGGGGCCAACGTCCTGACTTTC. The chain employs TRBV2 and TRBJ2-6; weak D call: TRBD2 (6 bases). The CDR3 length is 16 residues. V gave up 6 bases and J gave up 2 bases, with 14 bases separating them. Germline V gene data show CDR1 as SNHLY and CDR2 as FYNNEI.

J is TRBJ2-7 and V is TRBV12-1; the table names TRBD2, a call not compared with the DNA. TRBV12-1 is flagged as a pseudogene. This CDR3 spans 14 amino acids. CDR3 region: CASSFVLAGDEQYF. DNA for the CDR3: TGTGCCAGCAGCTTTGTTTTAGCGGGAGACGAGCAGTACTTC.

The CDR3 spells CASGSRGNEQFF. CDR3 DNA sequence: TGTGCTAGTGGTTCCCGGGGAAATGAGCAGTTCTTC. The chain carries TRBV12-5 and TRBJ2-1; the D gene is possibly TRBD2 (5 bases). The CDR3 spans 12 residues. V was shortened by 4 bases and J by 7 bases, with 8 bases between the two germline ends. The germline V gene encodes CDR1 LGHNT and CDR2 FRNRAP.

The V and J genes are TRBV11-1 and TRBJ2-7, with TRBD2 identical over 9 bases. Germline CDR1 is SGHAT and CDR2 is FQDESV (reference sequence). The CDR3 spans 15 residues. V lost 2 bases to trimming and J lost 3 bases; unmatched junction nucleotides: 5. CDR3 residues: CASSLFSGSLYEQYF. The DNA for the CDR3 is TGTGCCAGCAGCTTATTTAGCGGGAGTCTCTACGAGCAGTACTTC. The full variable domain, rest sourced from reference TRBV11-1 and TRBJ2-7, is EAEVAQSPRYKITEKSQAVAFWCDPISGHATLYWYRQILGQGPELLVQFQDESVVDDSQLPKDRFSAERLKGVDSTLKIQPAELGDSAMYLCASSLFSGSLYEQYFGPGTRLTVT.

This chain connects TRBV10-2 to TRBJ2-5; possible D gene TRBD2, 5 bases. Germline V gene lookup returns CDR1 WSHSY and CDR2 SAAADI. Trimming removed 1 base at V and 2 bases at J, with 14 bases between. This CDR3 spans 16 amino acids. CDR3 in DNA: TGCGCCAGCAGTGAGTGGAAGCGGAGCGATCAAGAGACCCAGTACTTC. Encoded protein: CASSEWKRSDQETQYF.

This chain connects TRBV7-8 to TRBJ2-7; TRBD2 is a possible D gene (7 bases). Germline CDR1 and CDR2: SGHVS and FQNEAQ. Trimming took off 1 base at V and 5 bases at J, with 15 bases between the two ends. The CDR3 runs to 15 residues. Here the CDR3 reads CASSLEPGGLDEQYF. CDR3 coding DNA: TGTGCCAGCAGCTTAGAGCCCGGGGGGCTCGACGAGCAGTACTTC.

This clone has a single count. Sequence at one end of the junction differs from germline and may be a read error. J is TRBJ2-5 and V is TRBV7-7, with D perhaps TRBD1 (6 bases). CDR3 size: 13 residues. CDR1 and CDR2 (germline): SSHAT, FNYEAQ (reference sequence). The CDR3 DNA sequence: TGTGCTAGCAGCCTGGACAGTCAAGAGACCCAGTACTTC. Translating it yields CASSLDSQETQYF.

In this sample, this clone turned up a few times. The chain is built from TRBV7-3 and TRBJ2-3, with a tentative D call TRBD2 (5 bases). This CDR3 is 15 amino acids long. The germline V gene encodes CDR1 SGHTA and CDR2 FQGTGA. V lost 3 bases and J lost 1, with 11 bases in between. CDR3 sequence (DNA): TGTGCCAGCAGCTTTACAGCGGCCGGCACAGATACGCAGTATTTT. It encodes CASSFTAAGTDTQYF.

The chain is built from TRBV19 and TRBJ1-1; D unclear. The V end lost 2 bases, the J end lost 3 bases, and 1 base lay between the germline ends. CDR1 LNHDA and CDR2 SQIVND come from the germline V gene (reference sequence). This CDR3 region has 11 residues. The CDR3 sequence: CASSIYTEAFF. Here the CDR3 DNA reads TGTGCCAGTAGTATATACACTGAAGCTTTCTTT.

This clone was picked up many times. This rearrangement joins TRBV6-5 to TRBJ2-7, with TRBD1 matching over 7 bases. In germline, CDR1 is MNHEY, CDR2 SVGAGI. CDR3 length: 13 residues. J lost 2 bases, V lost 5 bases, and 3 bases had no gene match. The CDR3 DNA reads TGTGCCAGCAGTAATACAGGGGCCTACGAGCAGTACTTC. Its translation is CASSNTGAYEQYF.

This clone was detected a few times. CDR3: CASSREGGVETQYF. CDR3 bases: TGCGCCAGCAGCCGGGAAGGGGGCGTCGAGACCCAGTACTTC. The chain couples TRBV5-1 to TRBJ2-5, with 7 bases lining up with TRBD1. The germline V gene has CDR1 SGHRS and CDR2 YFSETQ. J was trimmed by 5 bases and V by 4 bases; bases with no gene match: 8. The CDR3 consists of 14 residues.

The chain joins TRBV7-6 to TRBJ2-1; D is perhaps TRBD2 (6 bases). The CDR3 covers 15 residues. Trimming stripped 0 bases from V and 6 bases from J, with 12 bases between. Germline CDR1 reads SGHVS; CDR2 reads FNYEAQ. The CDR3 region is CASSLAVTSGNEQFF. CDR3 sequence (DNA): TGTGCCAGCAGCTTAGCTGTGACTAGTGGCAATGAGCAGTTCTTC.